What follows are 3 T cell receptor beta chains derived from one specimen sequenced in a study of shared clonotypes between healthy human individuals (TCRdb year 2020). Library preparation employed the immunoSEQ multiplex PCR assay. The source is immuneACCESS, and TCRdb retained only in-frame sequences with V and J called. Part of the clones is not carried over; for the studies checked, unresolved V genes explain less than half of this, and the remainder is unexplained. The sample table shows roughly 1.4 million clones, and approximately 98.5% are seen once. The top ten constitute around 0.38% of the sample. Sequenced: naive CD4+ T cells sorted from blood. According to the study, the label for this sample's cell subset or site signals: CD45RA+ positively selected. The receptors stem from a young man in good health.

The chain joins TRBV29-1 to TRBJ2-3; TRBD2 matches 9 bases. This CDR3 is built from 18 residues. Per the germline V gene, CDR1 is SQVTM and CDR2 is ANQGSEA. The junction had 10 bases not matched to a gene; V was cut back by 0 bases and J by 0 bases. The CDR3 protein is CSVEDIAGAHGSTDTQYF. CDR3 coding DNA: TGCAGCGTTGAAGATATAGCGGGAGCACATGGTAGCACAGATACGCAGTATTTT.

The sample holds one count of this clone. The V gene is TRBV7-3, the J gene TRBJ2-1, with 11 bases that match TRBD2. CDR1 SGHTA and CDR2 FQGTGA come from the germline V gene. With 3 bases clipped from V and 5 bases from J, the junction kept 3 bases outside the gene matches. The CDR3 is made up of 15 amino acids. The CDR3 DNA follows: TGTGCCAGCAGCTTTAGCGGGAGGGATAACAATGAGCAGTTCTTC. This encodes CASSFSGRDNNEQFF.

This chain connects TRBV5-1 to TRBJ2-7, with TRBD2 identical over 8 bases. CDR3 size: 15 residues. V gave up 1 base and J gave up 2 bases; unmatched junction bases: 5. Germline-derived CDR1 and CDR2 are SGHRS and YFSETQ. CDR3 region: CASSLMREEAYEQYF. As DNA, the CDR3 is TGCGCCAGCAGCTTGATGCGGGAGGAAGCCTACGAGCAGTACTTC.